This T cell receptor (beta chain) came from a study of T cells in Graves' hyperthyroidism and ophthalmopathy. The ends were cut back, 8 bases at V and 6 bases at J, with 17 bases in the middle. In germline, CDR1 is LNHDA, CDR2 SQIVND (reference sequence). This CDR3 comprises 14 residues. Amplification of TCR beta CDR3 regions used RNA as the template. Carried out on the TCR CDR3, a first-round RT-PCR used the HTBI primer set. TCRdb called the multiplex PCR reads again in MiXCR, with one record for every CDR3 protein. Of fewer than 900,000 distinct CDR3 sequences listed, approximately 16% are singletons. In this sample, this clonotype turned up a few times. Its target is unknown. Study results and limitations: Most clonotypes expanded in the thyroid (above 0.001) were also present in blood.

The sequencing input was blood. This sequence was found in a man between 18 and 35 years old with Graves' hyperthyroidism. This sequence joins TRBV19 and TRBJ2-4, with D possibly matching TRBD2 (7 bases). The CDR3 DNA sequence: TGTGCCAGTGGAGGGGGGGGAGCCCCAAACATTCAGTACTTC. It translates to CASGGGGAPNIQYF. Variable domain in full (rest from reference TRBV19 and TRBJ2-4): DGGITQSPKYLFRKEGQNVTLSCEQNLNHDAMYWYRQDPGQGLRLIYYSQIVNDFQKGDIAEGYSVSREKKESFPLTVTSAQKNPTAFYLCASGGGGAPNIQYFGAGTRLSVL.